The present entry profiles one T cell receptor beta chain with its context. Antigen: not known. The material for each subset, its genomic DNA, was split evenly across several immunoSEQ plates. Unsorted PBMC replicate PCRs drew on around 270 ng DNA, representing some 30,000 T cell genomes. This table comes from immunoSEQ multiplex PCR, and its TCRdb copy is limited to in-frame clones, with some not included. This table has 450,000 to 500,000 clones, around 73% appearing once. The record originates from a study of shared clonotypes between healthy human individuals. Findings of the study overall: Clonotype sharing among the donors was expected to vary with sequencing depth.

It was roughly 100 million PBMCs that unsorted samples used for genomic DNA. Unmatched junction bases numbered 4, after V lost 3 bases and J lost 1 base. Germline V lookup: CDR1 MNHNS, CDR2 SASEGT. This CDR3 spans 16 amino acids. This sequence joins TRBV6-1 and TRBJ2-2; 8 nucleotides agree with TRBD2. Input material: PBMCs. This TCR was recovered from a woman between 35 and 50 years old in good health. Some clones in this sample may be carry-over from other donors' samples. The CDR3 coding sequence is TGTGCCAGCAGTGACTGGACTAGCAGGAACACCGGGGAGCTGTTTTTT. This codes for CASSDWTSRNTGELFF.